A single sample gave rise to the 14 T cell receptor beta chains below, sequenced in a study of T cells in Graves' hyperthyroidism and ophthalmopathy. From RNA transcripts, TCR beta CDR3 regions were amplified. The HTBI primer set served for first-round RT-PCR of the TCR CDR3. One entry per CDR3 protein, called by TCRdb with MiXCR from the multiplex PCR reads. This sample has around 690,000 distinct CDR3 sequences, with about 18% found just once. The sample comprised blood. These receptor sequences come from a man between 45 and 60 years old with Graves' hyperthyroidism.

The genes are TRBV28 and TRBJ2-1; 12 nucleotides match TRBD2. V lost 5 bases to trimming and J lost 0 bases; unmatched junction nucleotides: 8. Germline V gene sequence: CDR1 MDHEN, CDR2 SYDVKM. The CDR3 extends over 18 amino acids. CDR3 in amino acids: CASSPRTSGVPSYNEQFF. CDR3 DNA sequence: TGTGCCAGCAGTCCCAGGACTAGCGGGGTCCCCTCCTACAATGAGCAGTTCTTC.

The sample holds a few counts of this clonotype. This chain uses TRBV18 with TRBJ1-2; 11 bases line up with TRBD1. Germline CDR1 KGHSH, CDR2 LQKENI. V dropped 6 bases and J dropped 5; count of bases not matched to a gene: 14. The CDR3 consists of 17 residues. The CDR3 bases are TGTGCCAGCTCGTCTGGGACAGGGGGTATAATGACATATGGCTACACCTTC. It yields the protein CASSSGTGGIMTYGYTF.

CDR3 sequence reads: CASSFEKETQYF. For the CDR3, the DNA is TGTGCCAGCAGCTTCGAAAAAGAGACCCAGTACTTC. J is TRBJ2-5 and V is TRBV7-8; D unclear. CDR1 SGHVS and CDR2 FQNEAQ come from the germline V gene. Trimming removed 3 bases at V and 3 bases at J, with 5 bases between. The CDR3 sequence is 12 residues long.

Only a few counts were recorded for this clonotype. Mismatch with germline at one junction end may stem from a read error. The genes are TRBV5-8 and TRBJ2-6; 11 bases match TRBD1. Germline V gene sequence: CDR1 SGHTS, CDR2 YDEGEE. The CDR3 loop spans 18 amino acids. The CDR3 region is CASSARTGGGSGANVPTF. DNA for the CDR3: TGTGCCAGCAGCGCCCGGACAGGGGGCGGTTCTGGGGCCAACGTCCCGACTTTC.

This clonotype was seen a handful of times. The chain employs TRBV12-3 or TRBV12-4 and TRBJ1-1; D ambiguous. V lost 1 base and J 4 bases, leaving 10 bases between the germline ends. CDR3 length: 14 amino acids. The CDR3 sequence is CASSLGSPGTEAFF. The CDR3 coding sequence is TGTGCCAGCAGTTTAGGCAGCCCTGGCACTGAAGCTTTCTTT.

In its sample, this clonotype was seen many times. The rearrangement uses TRBV11-2 and TRBJ2-2; D is unresolved. Trimming pared 5 bases from V and 4 bases from J, leaving 11 bases between. CDR3 size: 14 residues. The germline V gene has CDR1 SGHAT and CDR2 FQNNGV. This chain's CDR3 is CASSLQLGTGELFF. CDR3 DNA: TGTGCCAGCAGCCTCCAGCTGGGCACCGGGGAGCTGTTTTTT. Full variable domain (rest looked up from reference TRBV11-2 and TRBJ2-2): EAGVAQSPRYKIIEKRQSVAFWCNPISGHATLYWYQQILGQGPKLLIQFQNNGVVDDSQLPKDRFSAERLKGVDSTLKIQPAKLEDSAVYLCASSLQLGTGELFFGEGSRLTVL.

This clonotype was recorded many times. V usage is TRBV2 and J usage is TRBJ1-1; 7 bases are shared with TRBD1. Looked up from germline, CDR1 is SNHLY and CDR2 is FYNNEI. This CDR3 comprises 13 residues. J was trimmed by 6 bases and V by 3 bases; bases with no gene match: 4. This CDR3 reads CASSEDRLSEAFF. The CDR3 DNA is TGTGCCAGCAGTGAGGACAGGTTGTCTGAAGCTTTCTTT.

The rearrangement uses TRBV6-1 and TRBJ1-3; possible D gene TRBD1, 6 bases. From germline, CDR1 is MNHNS and CDR2 SASEGT. The CDR3 has 15 amino acids. The ends were cut back, 6 bases at V and 3 bases at J, with 15 bases in the middle. The CDR3 sequence is CASRGEGGVGNTIYF. Here the CDR3 DNA reads TGTGCCAGCAGGGGAGAGGGGGGAGTTGGAAACACCATATATTTT.

The rearrangement joins TRBV7-2 to TRBJ1-5; D remains ambiguous. The length of the CDR3 is 14 residues. V was clipped by 4 bases and J by 0 bases, with 7 bases between them. Per germline, CDR1 SGHTA and CDR2 FQGNSA. DNA of the CDR3: TGTGCCAGCAGCTACCTAAATAGCAATCAGCCCCAGCATTTT. Translating gives CASSYLNSNQPQHF.

This clonotype was seen repeatedly, ten times or more. The chain is built from TRBV27 and TRBJ2-2; D may be TRBD1 (6 bases). V gave up 8 bases and J gave up 6 bases, with 22 bases separating them. There are 16 residues in the CDR3. Germline V gene sequence: CDR1 MNHEY, CDR2 SMNVEV (reference sequence). This chain's CDR3 is CASCYTTLQGPGELFF. The CDR3 DNA reads TGTGCCAGCTGTTACACTACTTTACAGGGACCCGGGGAGCTGTTTTTT.

This clonotype was counted only a few times. V is TRBV6-1 and J is TRBJ1-2; the match to TRBD1 covers 9 bases. Looked up from germline, CDR1 is MNHNS and CDR2 is SASEGT. J was trimmed by 0 bases and V by 6 bases; bases with no gene match: 2. This CDR3 contains 14 residues. This CDR3 reads CASRTGGPNYGYTF. CDR3 DNA: TGTGCCAGCAGGACAGGGGGACCTAACTATGGCTACACCTTC.

This clonotype was observed at least ten times. The V gene is TRBV2, the J gene TRBJ1-1; TRBD1 matches at 7 bases. The V gene end was trimmed by 6 bases and the J gene end by 4 bases; junction bases not matched to a gene: 8. CDR1 SNHLY and CDR2 FYNNEI come from the germline V gene. The CDR3 extends over 14 amino acids. CDR3 coding DNA: TGTGCCAGCAGCGCCGGGACAGCGTTCACTGAAGCTTTCTTT. This translates into CASSAGTAFTEAFF.

The rearrangement joins TRBV6-4 to TRBJ2-7; TRBD1 matches 7 bases. The CDR3 covers 15 residues. From germline, CDR1 is MRHNA and CDR2 SNTAGT. Trimming removed 6 bases from V and 2 bases from J; junction bases left unmatched: 10. The CDR3 region is CASRETGLYTYEQYF. The CDR3 DNA is TGTGCCAGCAGAGAGACAGGGTTATATACCTACGAGCAGTACTTC.

The genes are TRBV25-1 and TRBJ2-1; D is possibly TRBD2 (5 bases). Germline lookup yields CDR1 MGHDK and CDR2 SYGVNS. The V end was cut by 2 bases, the J end by 0 bases, with 8 bases between. CDR3 size: 15 residues. CDR3 sequence: CASSEIGSSYNEQFF. CDR3 nucleotides: TGTGCCAGCAGTGAAATTGGGAGCTCCTACAATGAGCAGTTCTTC.